This T cell receptor beta chain was captured by sequencing in a study of shared T cell receptors in the human thymus. Some clones are missing from TCRdb's copy, which holds only in-frame ones; the method was immunoSEQ multiplex PCR. The sample lists 630,000 or so clones; about 90% were seen once. These data are also associated with another study on human thymus T cells. That paper notes: Donation was from healthy Finnish infants who were having corrective surgery that addressed congenital heart defects. The thymus tissue came from resections taken during corrective heart surgery. Within thymic and blood repertoires, V and J gene usage appeared to be biased. Related research reported highly overlapping thymic repertoires among unrelated individuals.

Material for sequencing was thymocytes. This receptor was obtained from a boy under three years old with a congenital heart defect.

Here the CDR3 DNA reads TGTGCCAGCAGTTTCGGGTCCCAGGGGTTCTTC. Protein sequence: CASSFGSQGFF. This rearrangement joins TRBV28 to TRBJ2-1, with TRBD1 as a possible D gene (5 bases). In germline, CDR1 is MDHEN, CDR2 SYDVKM. There are 11 residues in the CDR3. V was trimmed by 3 bases and J by 15 bases, leaving 12 bases between them.